This TCR beta chain stems from a study of metastatic and nonmetastatic thyroid tumors. Whole-study context: For malignant and benign thyroid patients, tumor or nodule tissue and blood were the sources whose repertoires were compared. Notes on the study in general: Malignant thyroid tumors reportedly exceeded benign nodules significantly in TCR beta diversity, with the difference appearing in blood and tumor.

No patient had received any treatment before thyroid surgery. Via MiXCR, TCRdb re-called the PCR reads. Of roughly 20,000 clones listed, more than 25% are singletons. This clone has just a few counts. The antigen is not known. Material: tumor tissue. This TCR was recovered from a female donor with papillary thyroid cancer or a benign thyroid nodule (not recorded which). Some clones in this sample may be carry-over from other donors' samples.

The CDR3, as DNA: TGCAGTGCTAGAGATCGGACTAGAGGCGAGCAGTACTTC. It yields the protein CSARDRTRGEQYF. V is TRBV20-1 and J is TRBJ2-7; 7 bases align to TRBD2. Per germline, CDR1 DFQATT and CDR2 SNEGSKA (reference sequence). V was pared by 0 bases and J by 6 bases, with 5 bases of the junction left unmatched. The CDR3 runs 13 residues.